This is a list of T cell receptor beta chains from one sample in a study of blood T cell repertoires in COVID-19. TCRdb's table, derived via immunoSEQ multiplex PCR, lists solely in-frame clones and lacks some. The data show about 75,000 clones, 84% seen once. Sequencing input: peripheral blood. These TCRs come from a woman aged 45-65 years with acute or convalescent COVID-19. Each CDR3 is given with its conserved first and last residue. Fields, in order: J gene, clone size, V gene, D gene, CDR3 DNA, CDR3 protein. D genes are given only for firm matches. Rows give clone size only sometimes, using once, few, many, or a class for an expanded clone.

j_gene: TRBJ1-1
abundance: -
v_gene: TRBV18
d_gene: TRBD1
CDR3nt: TGTGCCAGCTCATCGGACAGGATGAACACTGAAGCTTTCTTT
CDR3aa: CASSSDRMNTEAFF

j_gene: TRBJ2-2
abundance: few
v_gene: TRBV11-3
d_gene: TRBD2
CDR3nt: TGTGCCAGCAGTCGGGGGGCCGGGGAGCTGTTTTTT
CDR3aa: CASSRGAGELFF

j_gene: TRBJ1-2
abundance: -
v_gene: TRBV7-2
d_gene: TRBD1
CDR3nt: TGTGCCAGCAGACCAAGGACAGGGGGCCAGAACTATGGCTACACCTTC
CDR3aa: CASRPRTGGQNYGYTF

j_gene: TRBJ2-2
abundance: -
v_gene: TRBV2
d_gene: TRBD2
CDR3nt: TGTGCCAGCAGTGAATGGACTAGCAGGGCCGGGGAGCTGTTTTTT
CDR3aa: CASSEWTSRAGELFF

j_gene: TRBJ2-7
abundance: -
v_gene: TRBV5-1
d_gene: -
CDR3nt: TGCGCCAGCAGCTTGGCCGTACAGGGTCCAAACGAGCAGTACTTC
CDR3aa: CASSLAVQGPNEQYF

j_gene: TRBJ1-1
abundance: -
v_gene: TRBV5-1
d_gene: -
CDR3nt: TGCGCCAGCAGCTTGGAGGGACACGGAGCTTTCTTT
CDR3aa: CASSLEGHGAFF

j_gene: TRBJ2-5
abundance: -
v_gene: TRBV19
d_gene: -
CDR3nt: TGTGCCAGTAGTTCCGAGGGTTGGAGGACCCAGTACTTC
CDR3aa: CASSSEGWRTQYF

j_gene: TRBJ1-2
abundance: once
v_gene: TRBV7-8
d_gene: -
CDR3nt: TGTGCCAGCAGTAAAGACAGAAACTATGGCTACACCTTC
CDR3aa: CASSKDRNYGYTF

j_gene: TRBJ1-2
abundance: -
v_gene: TRBV4-3
d_gene: -
CDR3nt: TGCGCCAGCAGCCAAGATACTAAAGTCTATGGCTACACCTTC
CDR3aa: CASSQDTKVYGYTF

j_gene: TRBJ1-1
abundance: -
v_gene: TRBV5-1
d_gene: -
CDR3nt: TGCGCCAGCAGCTTGGGAGGTATTCGTAGCACTGAAGCTTTCTTT
CDR3aa: CASSLGGIRSTEAFF

j_gene: TRBJ2-7
abundance: -
v_gene: TRBV5-6
d_gene: -
CDR3nt: TGTGCCAGCAGCTTGGCACAGCCACTTTTTGCCTACGAGCAGTACTTC
CDR3aa: CASSLAQPLFAYEQYF

j_gene: TRBJ2-5
abundance: once
v_gene: TRBV19
d_gene: -
CDR3nt: TGTGCCAGTAGTATATTGGACGGGGGTTCGGAGACCCAGTACTTC
CDR3aa: CASSILDGGSETQYF

j_gene: TRBJ2-7
abundance: -
v_gene: TRBV27
d_gene: TRBD2
CDR3nt: TGTGCCAGCAGTTTCCTGGGACTAGCGGGAGGGCCCCACTCCTACGAGCAGTACTTC
CDR3aa: CASSFLGLAGGPHSYEQYF

j_gene: TRBJ2-7
abundance: -
v_gene: TRBV4-2
d_gene: TRBD2
CDR3nt: TGTGCCAGCAGCCAAGAGGGCCGGGAGGACACCTACGAGCAGTACTTC
CDR3aa: CASSQEGREDTYEQYF

j_gene: TRBJ2-1
abundance: once
v_gene: TRBV20-1
d_gene: -
CDR3nt: TGCAGTGCTAGTAGGGCGGGGCGATACAATGAGCAGTTCTTC
CDR3aa: CSASRAGRYNEQFF

j_gene: TRBJ1-1
abundance: -
v_gene: TRBV3-1/TRBV3-2
d_gene: -
CDR3nt: TGTGCCAGCGAAACAGACGGGGTAGAAGCTTTCTTT
CDR3aa: CASETDGVEAFF

j_gene: TRBJ2-3
abundance: -
v_gene: TRBV7-2
d_gene: TRBD2
CDR3nt: TGTGCCAGCAGCGCGGGACTACCCACAGATACGCAGTATTTT
CDR3aa: CASSAGLPTDTQYF

j_gene: TRBJ2-7
abundance: -
v_gene: TRBV27
d_gene: -
CDR3nt: TGTGCCAGCAGTTCGGCAGGGGAGGGGGAGCAGTACTTC
CDR3aa: CASSSAGEGEQYF

j_gene: TRBJ2-1
abundance: -
v_gene: TRBV5-4
d_gene: -
CDR3nt: TGTGCCAGCAGTCCCCCTATGAGTGGGAGAGTCGCTGAGCAGTTCTTC
CDR3aa: CASSPPMSGRVAEQFF

j_gene: TRBJ2-2
abundance: -
v_gene: TRBV19
d_gene: -
CDR3nt: TGTGCCAGTAGTATGTGGGGAGTCGGGGAGCTGTTTTTT
CDR3aa: CASSMWGVGELFF

j_gene: TRBJ2-1
abundance: -
v_gene: TRBV7-2
d_gene: -
CDR3nt: TGTGCCAGCAGCTTAATTGGCCGCTACAATGAGCAGTTCTTC
CDR3aa: CASSLIGRYNEQFF

j_gene: TRBJ1-1
abundance: -
v_gene: TRBV28
d_gene: TRBD1
CDR3nt: TGTGCCAGCAGTTCGGGACAGGTCGACACTGAAGCTTTCTTT
CDR3aa: CASSSGQVDTEAFF

j_gene: TRBJ1-6
abundance: -
v_gene: TRBV6-5
d_gene: -
CDR3nt: TGTGCCAGCAGGGCCCCTAATTCACCCCTCCACTTT
CDR3aa: CASRAPNSPLHF

j_gene: TRBJ1-6
abundance: -
v_gene: TRBV28
d_gene: -
CDR3nt: TGTGCCAGCAGGCACTTTGGCAGGGGCACCTATAATTCACCCCTCCACTTT
CDR3aa: CASRHFGRGTYNSPLHF

j_gene: TRBJ2-5
abundance: -
v_gene: TRBV9
d_gene: TRBD1
CDR3nt: TGTGCCAGCAGCGTAGCTCCCGGACAGGGGCAAGAGACCCAGTACTTC
CDR3aa: CASSVAPGQGQETQYF

j_gene: TRBJ1-5
abundance: -
v_gene: TRBV3-1/TRBV3-2
d_gene: -
CDR3nt: TGTGCCAGCAGCCGCGGGACTTGGGATCAGCCCCAGCATTTT
CDR3aa: CASSRGTWDQPQHF

j_gene: TRBJ2-1
abundance: -
v_gene: TRBV30
d_gene: TRBD2
CDR3nt: TGTGCCTGGGTCCGTAGCGGGGGGTCTAATGAGCAGTTCTTC
CDR3aa: CAWVRSGGSNEQFF

j_gene: TRBJ2-3
abundance: -
v_gene: TRBV12-3/TRBV12-4
d_gene: TRBD2
CDR3nt: TGTGCCAGCAGCCTGGGACTACCAGATACGCAGTATTTT
CDR3aa: CASSLGLPDTQYF

j_gene: TRBJ2-1
abundance: -
v_gene: TRBV7-2
d_gene: TRBD2
CDR3nt: TGTGCCAGCAGCTTAGCGCTTGGACTAGTTGGCCCCTACAATGAGCAGTTCTTC
CDR3aa: CASSLALGLVGPYNEQFF

j_gene: TRBJ2-7
abundance: -
v_gene: TRBV24-1
d_gene: TRBD1
CDR3nt: TGTGCCACCAGTGATTTGCCGGGACAGGGTGTTTACGAGCAGTACTTC
CDR3aa: CATSDLPGQGVYEQYF

j_gene: TRBJ1-5
abundance: -
v_gene: TRBV6-5
d_gene: TRBD1
CDR3nt: TGTGCCAGCAGATCACTCGGACAGGGGCATCAGCCCCAGCATTTT
CDR3aa: CASRSLGQGHQPQHF

j_gene: TRBJ2-7
abundance: -
v_gene: TRBV7-8
d_gene: -
CDR3nt: TGTGCCAGCAGCTCGGACAGCTATCTCTCCTACGAGCAGTACTTC
CDR3aa: CASSSDSYLSYEQYF

j_gene: TRBJ2-5
abundance: -
v_gene: TRBV28
d_gene: TRBD2
CDR3nt: TGTGCCAGCAGTCAGGGGGGACTAGCGGGAGTTGGAGAGACCCAGTACTTC
CDR3aa: CASSQGGLAGVGETQYF

j_gene: TRBJ2-7
abundance: -
v_gene: TRBV6-5
d_gene: -
CDR3nt: TGTGCCAGCACTGGGGACTTTCAAGTTACCTACGAGCAGTACTTC
CDR3aa: CASTGDFQVTYEQYF

j_gene: TRBJ2-7
abundance: -
v_gene: TRBV28
d_gene: TRBD2
CDR3nt: TGTGCCAGCAGGAGACTAGCCCTTACCTACGAGCAGTACTTC
CDR3aa: CASRRLALTYEQYF

j_gene: TRBJ2-1
abundance: -
v_gene: TRBV5-6
d_gene: TRBD2
CDR3nt: TGTGCCAGCAGCCCCTGGACTAGCGGGGGCGGTGAGCAGTTCTTC
CDR3aa: CASSPWTSGGGEQFF

j_gene: TRBJ2-3
abundance: -
v_gene: TRBV28
d_gene: -
CDR3nt: TGTGCCAGCAGTTTCCCCCCCATTGGACTCCTGCCCGATACGCAGTATTTT
CDR3aa: CASSFPPIGLLPDTQYF

j_gene: TRBJ1-1
abundance: few
v_gene: TRBV7-9
d_gene: -
CDR3nt: TGTGCCAGCAGCTTTCGGGGGAACACTGAAGCTTTCTTT
CDR3aa: CASSFRGNTEAFF

j_gene: TRBJ2-7
abundance: once
v_gene: TRBV7-2
d_gene: -
CDR3nt: TGTGCCAGCAGCTTAGAGCGTCAGAGCTCCTACGAGCAGTACTTC
CDR3aa: CASSLERQSSYEQYF

j_gene: TRBJ2-7
abundance: -
v_gene: TRBV11-3
d_gene: TRBD2
CDR3nt: TGTGCCAGCCGCAACCAAACTAGCGGGAGTTCCCCCTCCTACGAGCAGTACTTC
CDR3aa: CASRNQTSGSSPSYEQYF

j_gene: TRBJ1-5
abundance: -
v_gene: TRBV7-2
d_gene: -
CDR3nt: TGTGCCAGCAGCTTAGGGGCAGGTAGATGGAATCAGCCCCAGCATTTT
CDR3aa: CASSLGAGRWNQPQHF

j_gene: TRBJ2-7
abundance: -
v_gene: TRBV20-1
d_gene: TRBD2
CDR3nt: TGCAGTGCTAGTAGACTAGCGGGGTCCGAAGGTTACGAGCAGTACTTC
CDR3aa: CSASRLAGSEGYEQYF

j_gene: TRBJ2-7
abundance: once
v_gene: TRBV6-5
d_gene: -
CDR3nt: TGTGCCAGCAAAGGACAGTACGAGCAGTACTTC
CDR3aa: CASKGQYEQYF

j_gene: TRBJ2-5
abundance: -
v_gene: TRBV10-3
d_gene: -
CDR3nt: TGTGCCATCAGGGGGGCGGGGGAAGAGACCCAGTACTTC
CDR3aa: CAIRGAGEETQYF

j_gene: TRBJ2-3
abundance: -
v_gene: TRBV5-6
d_gene: -
CDR3nt: TGTGCCAGCAGCTCAAGGGGTGCAGGGTTCGCAGATACGCAGTATTTT
CDR3aa: CASSSRGAGFADTQYF

j_gene: TRBJ2-1
abundance: once
v_gene: TRBV7-9
d_gene: -
CDR3nt: TGTGCCAGCAGCTTAAGCCAGACTGACAATGAGCAGTTCTTC
CDR3aa: CASSLSQTDNEQFF

j_gene: TRBJ1-1
abundance: -
v_gene: TRBV6-5
d_gene: TRBD1
CDR3nt: TGTGCCACCCAGAGTTGGACAGGGTACACTGAAGCTTTCTTT
CDR3aa: CATQSWTGYTEAFF

j_gene: TRBJ2-3
abundance: -
v_gene: TRBV10-3
d_gene: -
CDR3nt: TGTGCCATCAGGTCAGGGGACACGCAGTATTTT
CDR3aa: CAIRSGDTQYF

j_gene: TRBJ2-7
abundance: -
v_gene: TRBV7-9
d_gene: -
CDR3nt: TGTGCCAGCAGCTTCGAGCGTGGAGAGCAGTACTTC
CDR3aa: CASSFERGEQYF

j_gene: TRBJ1-4
abundance: -
v_gene: TRBV5-6
d_gene: -
CDR3nt: TGTGCCAGCAGCTCCATTGCAACTAATGAAAAACTGTTTTTT
CDR3aa: CASSSIATNEKLFF

j_gene: TRBJ2-3
abundance: once
v_gene: TRBV28
d_gene: -
CDR3nt: TGTGCCAGCACGAGGGACATCACAGATACGCAGTATTTT
CDR3aa: CASTRDITDTQYF

j_gene: TRBJ2-1
abundance: -
v_gene: TRBV11-3
d_gene: TRBD2
CDR3nt: TGTGCCAGCAGTAGGAGCGGGAGTGTTTACAATGAGCAGTTCTTC
CDR3aa: CASSRSGSVYNEQFF

j_gene: TRBJ2-3
abundance: once
v_gene: TRBV11-1
d_gene: -
CDR3nt: TGTGCCAGCAGACTGACGGGAGTGGATACGCAGTATTTT
CDR3aa: CASRLTGVDTQYF

j_gene: TRBJ2-7
abundance: -
v_gene: TRBV27
d_gene: TRBD2
CDR3nt: TGTGCCAGCAGTTCCTCGGCGGGAGGGCCAACCTACGAGCAGTACTTC
CDR3aa: CASSSSAGGPTYEQYF

j_gene: TRBJ1-2
abundance: once
v_gene: TRBV5-6
d_gene: TRBD1
CDR3nt: TGTGCCAGCAGCGACGGGACAGGGCGAGGCTACACCTTC
CDR3aa: CASSDGTGRGYTF

j_gene: TRBJ2-1
abundance: -
v_gene: TRBV11-2
d_gene: TRBD2
CDR3nt: TGTGCCAGCAGCCCGAGAGGGACTAGCGGGATTGGGGAGCAGTTCTTC
CDR3aa: CASSPRGTSGIGEQFF

j_gene: TRBJ2-6
abundance: -
v_gene: TRBV5-4
d_gene: TRBD1
CDR3nt: TGTGCCATTGGTCCGGGACAGGGCAACCTAGGATCTGGGGCCAACGTCCTGACTTTC
CDR3aa: CAIGPGQGNLGSGANVLTF

j_gene: TRBJ2-7
abundance: once
v_gene: TRBV28
d_gene: -
CDR3nt: TGTGCCAGCAGTTCAAATCCTCCACATATCTACGAGCAGTACTTC
CDR3aa: CASSSNPPHIYEQYF